This TCR beta chain originates from a study of beta chain features in type 1 diabetes. Looking at the study overall: Healthy donors and patients had similar age, gender and cell yields. Across every sample, about 100 million sorted cells were examined in total.

Expressed TCRB transcripts got sequenced, as all isolated RNA was reverse transcribed. Profiling relied on immunoSEQ multiplex PCR, and the TCRdb table lists in-frame clones only, not all of them. The table records about 150,000 clones, under 9.5% of them present only once. The study, taken as a whole, reports: Naive, central memory and Treg TCRB repertoires seemed to resemble each other more closely in patients than they did in healthy donors.

As for this clone: Its antigen is unidentified.

This CDR3 is built from 14 residues. Germline V gives CDR1 MRHNA, CDR2 SNTAGT. The V and J ends lost 6 bases and 9 bases, in that order; junction bases with no gene match: 10. The TCR comes from a man in his late teens or twenties in good health. The sequencing sample was made of central memory CD4+ T cells from blood. V and J are TRBV6-4 and TRBJ2-1; TRBD1 aligns across 8 bases. CDR3 protein: CASSVDREVGEQFF. The CDR3 DNA reads as TGTGCCAGCAGCGTGGACAGGGAGGTTGGTGAGCAGTTCTTC.